What follows describes a single TCR beta chain. No cognate antigen has been identified for it. Nothing much larger sits one base from this clone, and base qualities are not available. The CDR3 has 19 amino acids, counting the end cysteine and phenylalanine. Kept here is only the CDR3 DNA, which spans 57 bases and is read in frame from base 1. V is cut back by 4 bases and J by 0 bases, with 10 bases in the junction unmatched. Sequences LGHDT (CDR1) and YNNKEL (CDR2) are obtained from the germline V gene (reference sequence). The time point label here, explained by the study, means: baseline before first vaccination. The vaccinee samples were drawn from two UK trials, COV001 and COV002, one of which was a single-blind randomized controlled phase 2/3 trial testing AZD1222 (ChAdOx1 nCoV-19) in healthy adults. Trial participant PBMC samples were collected at day 0 and day 28 after the second dose for TCRbeta chain sequencing.

The entry originates in a study of T cell responses to AZD1222 COVID-19 vaccine listed by TCRdb under 2021. Context from the whole study: AZD1222 recipients given second doses at about 4 weeks or at about 12 weeks were pooled, since spike-specific TCR depth and breadth were not found to differ between the two schedules. TCR sequencing was performed for approximately 240 trial participants, of whom roughly 200 were given two doses of AZD1222 and around 25 were given two doses of MenACWY control vaccine. Trial participants were enrolled by age into subgroups of 18-55, 56-69 and 70-plus years, and roughly 150, 30 and 60 TCR-sequenced participants, respectively, were included in these subgroups.

Broad study findings and their caveats: Only 5 to 7 AZD1222 recipients were SARS-CoV-2 seropositive at baseline, limiting conclusions about previously exposed vaccinees. Because no day 14 peak-response samples were available, repertoires were characterized only after the peak T cell response. Participants were mostly white British, with more females than males. The authors suggested clonal diversity may have been underestimated. The 56-69-year group was small, and its depth increase did not reach significance, likely because of low power. Reportedly, almost half of the unique spike-specific TCRs recognized epitopes lying outside the regions that are mutated in the B.1.351 and B.1.1.7 variants. After two AZD1222 doses, spike-specific TCR breadth and depth were significantly higher than at day 0 and than in MenACWY recipients. Vaccine-associated CD4 TCRs spanned the whole spike protein, with dominant responses in regions 160-218 and 743-854.

The CDR3 regions of human TCRbeta chains were analyzed by immunosequencing. The paper's data handling went like this. Repertoire TCRs were matched against a reference library of SARS-CoV-2-specific TCRs generated with the MIRA antigen-specificity platform. Breadth was defined as the fraction of unique TCRs that were SARS-CoV-2-associated. Depth was defined as the fraction of total T cells that were SARS-CoV-2-associated. Each spike-specific TCR was assigned to its reactive spike region and to a CD4 or CD8 class using the MIRA data. Log10-transformed breadth and depth values were compared by one-way ANOVA with Sidak's multiple comparisons tests. TCRdb holds this immuneACCESS table with in-frame rearrangements only. Some clones are missing; in checked studies, unresolved V genes explain under half, and the rest has no known cause. The D gene and trimming were derived from the DNA, and the V and J assignments and clone size from that table. Recorded for this sample are some 150,000 clones; about 87% of them occurred a single time. Clones ranked in the top ten supply 2.2% of the sample.

The chain is assembled from TRBV3-1 (or the pseudogene TRBV3-2) and TRBJ2-1; 12 middle bases align to TRBD2. The receptor was isolated from an adult in good health. Sequences were derived from peripheral blood, sampled on day 0 of AZD1222 vaccination. The CDR3 protein: CASSPRTSGKSSSYNEQFF. The sequence in DNA is TGTGCCAGCAGCCCTCGGACTAGCGGGAAGTCGAGCTCCTACAATGAGCAGTTCTTC.